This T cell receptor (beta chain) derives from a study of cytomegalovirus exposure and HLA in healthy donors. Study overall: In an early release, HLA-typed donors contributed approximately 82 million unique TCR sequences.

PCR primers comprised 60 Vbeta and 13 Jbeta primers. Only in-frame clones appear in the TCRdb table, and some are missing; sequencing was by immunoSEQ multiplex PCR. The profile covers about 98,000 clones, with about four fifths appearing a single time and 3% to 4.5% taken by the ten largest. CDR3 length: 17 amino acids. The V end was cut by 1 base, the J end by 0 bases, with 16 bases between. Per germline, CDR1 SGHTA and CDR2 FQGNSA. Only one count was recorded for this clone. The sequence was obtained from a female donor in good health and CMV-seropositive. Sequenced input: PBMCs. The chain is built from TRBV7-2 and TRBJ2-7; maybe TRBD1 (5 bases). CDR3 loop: CASSLVGGAASSYEQYF. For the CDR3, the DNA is TGTGCCAGCAGCTTAGTGGGTGGGGCAGCCTCCTCCTACGAGCAGTACTTC.